This TCR beta chain was found in a study of technical replicates of blood from four donors. Germline values: CDR1 LNHDA, CDR2 SQIVND (reference sequence). This CDR3 has 15 residues. V lost 7 bases to trimming and J lost 2 bases, with 17 bases between them. Only in-frame clones appear in the TCRdb table, and some are missing; sequencing was by immunoSEQ multiplex PCR. Found here are approximately 100,000 clones, roughly 95% of them singletons; the top ten hold around 0.2%. This sequence was found in a human donor in good health. V usage is TRBV19 and J usage is TRBJ1-1; possible D gene TRBD1, 5 bases. The sequencing sample was made of T cells isolated from PBMCs. The CDR3 bases are TGTGCCAGTACCCGTTTAGGACAAAGAAACACTGAAGCTTTCTTT. Amino acid sequence: CASTRLGQRNTEAFF. The variable domain in full, completed from reference TRBV19 and TRBJ1-1, reads DGGITQSPKYLFRKEGQNVTLSCEQNLNHDAMYWYRQDPGQGLRLIYYSQIVNDFQKGDIAEGYSVSREKKESFPLTVTSAQKNPTAFYLCASTRLGQRNTEAFFGQGTRLTVV.